The entry below describes one T cell receptor (beta chain). No antigen is known for it. Assay: immunoSEQ multiplex PCR; the TCRdb copy retains only in-frame clones and omits some. The sample has about 2.1 million clones; about 93% are singletons. As defined, naive CD8 cells were CD45RO-negative and positively selected for CCR7, with terminally differentiated effector memory CD45RA+ cells excluded. The data were obtained in a study of shared clonotypes between healthy human individuals. Looked up from germline, CDR1 is LGHNA and CDR2 is YNFKEQ. V lost 1 base and J 1 base, leaving 4 bases between the germline ends. CDR3 size: 14 residues. Study outcomes and limitations: Naive subsets tended to show greater estimated richness than memory subsets. Donor scarcity curtailed the genetic and exposure-history diversity represented herein.

This clonotype was sampled from a man aged 18 to 35 in good health. Some clones in this sample may be carry-over from other donors' samples. The chain joins TRBV4-2 to TRBJ2-2; D is uncertain. The sample comprised naive CD8+ T cells from PBMCs. CDR3 sequence reads: CASSQGQNTGELFF. As DNA, the CDR3 is TGTGCCAGCAGCCAAGGACAGAACACCGGGGAGCTGTTTTTT.